The 22 T cell receptor beta chains below were found in one sample sequenced in a study of T cell responses to AZD1222 COVID-19 vaccine. Only in-frame clones appear in the TCRdb table, and some are missing; sequencing was by immunoSEQ multiplex PCR. The sample includes over 140,000 clones, 80% to 95% seen only once; the top ten take about 5%. The sequences come from peripheral blood, collected on day 0 of AZD1222 vaccination. The receptors were sampled from an adult in good health.

The rearrangement links TRBV7-9 to TRBJ2-1; no clear D. V was pared by 7 bases and J by 0 bases, with 13 bases between. The CDR3 totals 15 residues. Per germline, CDR1 SEHNR and CDR2 FQNEAQ (reference sequence). The CDR3 nucleotides are TGTGCCAGCAAGGCCTCGACCAGCTCCTACAATGAGCAGTTCTTC. It is translated as CASKASTSSYNEQFF.

The chain has TRBV21-1 and TRBJ1-1; the D call TRBD1 from the table was never checked on the DNA. TRBV21-1 is a listed pseudogene. This CDR3 contains 13 residues. CDR3 in DNA: TGTGCCAGCAGCGGGGACACCCGAGCCCACGCTTTCTTT. Protein product: CASSGDTRAHAFF.

This clone came up once. The chain uses TRBV19 and TRBJ2-7; D ambiguous. Between the trimmed V and J ends, which lost 6 bases and 2 bases, there was a span of 11 bases. The CDR3 is made up of 13 amino acids. Germline CDR1 LNHDA, CDR2 SQIVND (reference sequence). In nucleotides, the CDR3 is TGTGCCAGTAGCCGGATGGACCCCTACGAGCAGTACTTC. It specifies CASSRMDPYEQYF.

CDR3 nucleotide sequence: TGCGCCAGCAGCTTGGTTGTCAATGAGCAGTTCTTC. It is translated as CASSLVVNEQFF. The J gene is TRBJ2-1, the V gene TRBV5-1; no firm D call. The V end was cut by 0 bases, the J end by 6 bases, with 4 bases between. Germline V gives CDR1 SGHRS, CDR2 YFSETQ. This CDR3 spans 12 amino acids.

The chain is built from TRBV6-1 and TRBJ2-7; the match to TRBD1 covers 10 bases. The CDR3 contains 15 residues. Trimming cost V 3 bases and J 5 bases; bases outside gene matches: 7. CDR1 is MNHNS, CDR2 SASEGT, per germline. The CDR3 bases are TGTGCCAGCAGTGACCGGACAGGGGGGGTGAACGAGCAGTACTTC. Its translation: CASSDRTGGVNEQYF.

The chain combines TRBV27 with TRBJ2-7, with 7 bases matching TRBD2. Trimming removed 3 bases from V and 3 bases from J; junction bases left unmatched: 23. Germline CDR1 reads MNHEY; CDR2 reads SMNVEV (reference sequence). The CDR3 totals 20 residues. The CDR3 spells CASSFPTLSPLGGDYYEQYF. Here the CDR3 DNA reads TGTGCCAGCAGTTTTCCGACCCTTAGCCCTTTGGGGGGGGATTACTACGAGCAGTACTTC.

This clone was counted a single time. V usage is TRBV18 and J usage is TRBJ2-1; 13 bases match TRBD2. This CDR3 comprises 14 residues. J gave up 9 bases and V 4 bases, and 3 bases lay outside the gene matches. Germline values: CDR1 KGHSH, CDR2 LQKENI. The CDR3 loop reads CASSQGLAGPEQFF. CDR3 sequence (DNA): TGTGCCAGCTCACAGGGACTAGCGGGACCTGAGCAGTTCTTC.

This sequence joins TRBV27 and TRBJ1-2, with TRBD1 identical over 7 bases. Germline assignment: CDR1 MNHEY and CDR2 SMNVEV (reference sequence). The J segment lost 4 bases and the V segment lost 6 bases, leaving 5 bases of the junction unmatched. The CDR3 totals 13 residues. CDR3 in DNA: TGTGCCAGCAGCCCGGACAGGCGCTATGGCTACACCTTC. Its translation: CASSPDRRYGYTF.

This chain connects TRBV27 to TRBJ1-2; a possible D gene is TRBD1 (6 bases). The CDR3 spans 13 residues. The V gene lost 6 bases and the J gene lost 3 bases, with 11 bases spanning the gap. Germline V lookup: CDR1 MNHEY, CDR2 SMNVEV (reference sequence). CDR3 sequence reads: CASRSGADYGYTF. In nucleotides, the CDR3 is TGTGCCAGCAGGTCGGGGGCGGACTATGGCTACACCTTC.

The rearrangement joins TRBV5-1 to TRBJ1-1; D not certain. Germline CDR1 reads SGHRS; CDR2 reads YFSETQ. V was trimmed by 10 bases and J by 2 bases, leaving 12 bases between them. The CDR3 has 12 amino acids. CDR3 in amino acids: CASRLLNTEAFF. The CDR3 DNA reads as TGCGCCTCCAGACTTTTAAACACTGAAGCTTTCTTT.

The genes are TRBV19 and TRBJ1-2, with 8 bases that match TRBD1. The junction had 10 bases not matched to a gene; V was cut back by 8 bases and J by 8 bases. The germline gives CDR1 LNHDA, CDR2 SQIVND (reference sequence). The CDR3 extends over 13 amino acids. The CDR3 DNA reads as TGTGCCAGTTATCTTCAGGGGGCGAAAGGCTACACCTTC. Translating it yields CASYLQGAKGYTF.

The chain carries TRBV6-5 and TRBJ2-7; maybe TRBD2 (5 bases). Germline assignment: CDR1 MNHEY and CDR2 SVGAGI. The CDR3 runs 15 residues. Trimming removed 5 bases from V and 3 bases from J, with 17 bases in between. CDR3 protein: CASSPIARPDYEQYF. In nucleotides, the CDR3 is TGTGCCAGCAGTCCAATAGCGAGACCTGACTACGAGCAGTACTTC.

V and J are TRBV15 and TRBJ2-5; D unclear. The CDR3 is made up of 13 amino acids. The V and J ends lost 2 bases and 9 bases respectively, with 13 bases between them. CDR1 is LNHNV and CDR2 is YYDKDF in the germline V gene (reference sequence). CDR3 DNA: TGTGCCACCAGCAGAAATATACAGATCGCCCAGTACTTC. This translates into CATSRNIQIAQYF.

V gene TRBV6-5 combines with J gene TRBJ1-4, with D tentatively TRBD1 (5 bases). The V gene lost 8 bases and the J gene lost 8 bases, with 15 bases spanning the gap. The CDR3 contains 13 residues. CDR1 is MNHEY, CDR2 SVGAGI, per germline. The CDR3 DNA is TGTGCCAGCGCTGGCGGGGGTGGAGAAAAACTGTTTTTT. Protein sequence: CASAGGGGEKLFF.

V and J are TRBV3-1 (or the pseudogene TRBV3-2) and TRBJ2-7, with D hard to call. Trimming pared 5 bases from V and 6 bases from J, leaving 11 bases between. Looked up from germline, CDR1 is LGHDT and CDR2 is YNNKEL (reference sequence). This CDR3 is 12 amino acids long. The CDR3 bases are TGTGCCAGCAGCAACCACCCCGGCGAGCAGTACTTC. Translating it yields CASSNHPGEQYF.

This chain uses TRBV5-1 with TRBJ1-5; TRBD1 aligns across 7 bases. The CDR3 contains 17 residues. V shed 4 bases, J shed 0 bases, and the junction held 10 bases outside the gene matches. In germline, CDR1 is SGHRS, CDR2 YFSETQ. The CDR3 is CASSPWTGYNSNQPQHF. The CDR3 DNA reads as TGCGCCAGCAGCCCCTGGACAGGATACAATAGCAATCAGCCCCAGCATTTT.

The chain is built from TRBV19 and TRBJ2-5; D tentatively reads TRBD1 or TRBD2 (5 bases each). Germline lookup yields CDR1 LNHDA and CDR2 SQIVND (reference sequence). The V end lost 3 bases, the J end lost 5 bases, and 13 bases lay between the germline ends. CDR3 size: 14 residues. CDR3 in DNA: TGTGCCAGTAGTATTGAGGGACGCCCGGAGACCCAGTACTTC. It translates to CASSIEGRPETQYF.

The chain employs TRBV5-8 and TRBJ2-1; no clear D gene. CDR1 and CDR2 from the germline V gene are SGHTS and YDEGEE. The CDR3 sequence is 13 residues long. V was shortened by 2 bases and J by 6 bases, with 9 bases between the two germline ends. CDR3 nucleotides: TGTGCCAGCAGCTTTCAGGTGCGCAATGAGCAGTTCTTC. Protein sequence: CASSFQVRNEQFF.

The chain combines TRBV28 with TRBJ2-7, with D possibly TRBD2 on 5 matching bases. With 4 bases removed from V and 0 bases from J, the gap between germline ends came to 10 bases. This CDR3 region has 14 residues. The V gene's germline CDR1 is MDHEN and CDR2 SYDVKM. CDR3 sequence reads: CASSSYGVSYEQYF. Here the CDR3 DNA reads TGTGCCAGCAGTTCTTACGGGGTCTCCTACGAGCAGTACTTC.

The chain links TRBV12-3 or TRBV12-4 to TRBJ2-7; D ambiguous. V was shortened by 6 bases and J by 3 bases, with 12 bases between the two germline ends. The CDR3 has 13 amino acids. This CDR3 is CASRSRNYYEQYF. CDR3 coding DNA: TGTGCCAGCAGGAGCCGCAATTACTACGAGCAGTACTTC.

V and J are TRBV7-9 and TRBJ2-7, with 9 positions matching TRBD1. The CDR3 has 13 residues. The trim removed 4 bases at V and 13 bases at J, leaving 11 bases unmatched. Germline V gene lookup returns CDR1 SEHNR and CDR2 FQNEAQ (reference sequence). CDR3 protein: CASSSLGDRGCYF. As DNA, the CDR3 is TGTGCCAGCAGCTCGCTCGGCGACAGGGGGTGTTACTTC.

The chain carries TRBV7-8 and TRBJ2-5; D is ambiguous. This CDR3 has 12 amino acids. V was trimmed by 5 bases and J by 4 bases, leaving 8 bases between them. Germline V gene lookup returns CDR1 SGHVS and CDR2 FQNEAQ. CDR3 region: CASSRPGETQYF. Written as DNA, the CDR3 is TGTGCCAGCAGCCGCCCCGGAGAGACCCAGTACTTC.